The 31 T cell receptor beta chains presented below share a single source sample, sequenced in a study of identical twins. Each CDR3 protein gets one entry after TCRdb re-called the 5' RACE reads with MiXCR. The sample has roughly 220,000 distinct CDR3 sequences, 5.5% to 7.5% seen once. This sample was shared with a second study, whose subject was T cells expressing NK-cell markers.

The sequencing input was CD8+ T cells sorted from blood. Every receptor here comes from a woman aged 18-30 years in good health.

The table lists this clonotype with many counts. The chain combines TRBV6-5 with TRBJ1-1; 8 bases are a match to TRBD1. The length of the CDR3 is 13 residues. Looked up from germline, CDR1 is MNHEY and CDR2 is SVGAGI. J was trimmed by 5 bases and V by 2 bases; bases with no gene match: 1. The CDR3: CASSYTGGTEAFF. Written as DNA, the CDR3 is TGTGCCAGCAGTTACACAGGGGGTACTGAAGCTTTCTTT.

The chain links TRBV7-9 to TRBJ2-5, with 7 bases lining up with TRBD2. The germline gives CDR1 SEHNR, CDR2 FQNEAQ (reference sequence). The CDR3 extends over 15 amino acids. V was pared by 5 bases and J by 4 bases, with 10 bases of the junction left unmatched. CDR3 sequence: CASSPLGGSGETQYF. CDR3 bases: TGTGCCAGCAGCCCCTTGGGCGGGAGTGGAGAGACCCAGTACTTC.

There are a few counts of this clonotype. This chain uses TRBV7-9 with TRBJ2-1; 9 nucleotides agree with TRBD2. J was trimmed by 2 bases and V by 5 bases; bases with no gene match: 7. Looked up from germline, CDR1 is SEHNR and CDR2 is FQNEAQ (reference sequence). The CDR3 extends over 16 amino acids. Here the CDR3 DNA reads TGTGCCAGCAGCCCAGCGGGAGGCCGAGCCTACAATGAGCAGTTCTTC. It encodes CASSPAGGRAYNEQFF. Looking up the rest from reference TRBV7-9 and TRBJ2-1 gives the full variable domain: DTGVSQNPRHKITKRGQNVTFRCDPISEHNRLYWYRQTLGQGPEFLTYFQNEAQLEKSRLLSDRFSAERPKGSFSTLEIQRTEQGDSAMYLCASSPAGGRAYNEQFFGPGTRLTVL.

This chain joins TRBV14 and TRBJ2-7, with no clear D. The CDR3 runs 12 residues. Trimming left V 2 bases short and J 5 bases short, with 7 bases between. Germline V gene lookup returns CDR1 SGHDN and CDR2 FVKESK. CDR3 loop: CASSQFGNEQYF. CDR3 nucleotide sequence: TGTGCCAGCAGCCAATTTGGCAACGAGCAGTACTTC.

This clonotype was observed a few times. CDR3 DNA: TGTGCCAGCAGCGTCGGTAGCATTCCAGATACGCAGTATTTT. Encoded protein: CASSVGSIPDTQYF. The V and J genes are TRBV9 and TRBJ2-3; D not certain. Germline CDR1 and CDR2: SGDLS and YYNGEE. This CDR3 is 14 amino acids long. The V end was cut by 2 bases, the J end by 4 bases, with 11 bases between. The full variable domain, in which reference TRBV9 and TRBJ2-3 provide the parts outside the CDR3, is DSGVTQTPKHLITATGQRVTLRCSPRSGDLSVYWYQQSLDQGLQFLIQYYNGEERAKGNILERFSAQQFPDLHSELNLSSLELGDSALYFCASSVGSIPDTQYFGPGTRLTVL.

Ten or more counts support this clonotype. The rearrangement joins TRBV15 to TRBJ2-3, with 10 positions matching TRBD2. The CDR3 consists of 17 residues. V gave up 2 bases and J gave up 1 base; unmatched junction bases: 6. From germline, CDR1 is LNHNV and CDR2 YYDKDF (reference sequence). The chain's CDR3 is CATSRLSGRAGTDTQYF. The CDR3, as DNA: TGTGCCACCAGCAGACTCAGCGGGAGGGCCGGCACAGATACGCAGTATTTT.

This clonotype was detected only a few times. The chain links TRBV6-1 to TRBJ2-2; 14 bases are shared with TRBD2. From germline, CDR1 is MNHNS and CDR2 SASEGT. This CDR3 region has 18 residues. The V segment lost 1 base and the J segment 3 bases; nucleotides outside the gene matches: 4. This CDR3 is CASSEEETSGRDTGELFF. In DNA form, the CDR3 reads TGTGCCAGCAGTGAAGAGGAGACTAGCGGGAGGGACACCGGGGAGCTGTTTTTT.

In its sample, this clonotype was seen a few times. This sequence joins TRBV20-1 and TRBJ2-7; D is undetermined. This CDR3 is built from 16 residues. The germline gives CDR1 DFQATT, CDR2 SNEGSKA (reference sequence). Deletions cut 0 bases from V and 0 bases from J, with 15 bases between. The CDR3, as DNA: TGCAGTGCTAGAGATTTTAGAGACGGGTTCTCCTACGAGCAGTACTTC. Its translation: CSARDFRDGFSYEQYF.

The chain carries TRBV12-3 or TRBV12-4 and TRBJ1-5; D is unresolved. The length of the CDR3 is 15 residues. V lost 6 bases to trimming and J lost 3 bases, with 15 bases between them. CDR3 in amino acids: CASSPPAATNQPQHF. The CDR3 DNA sequence: TGTGCCAGCAGCCCCCCAGCGGCTACCAATCAGCCCCAGCATTTT.

A few counts support this clonotype. The chain links TRBV27 to TRBJ2-7; 7 nucleotides line up with TRBD1. After removal of 3 bases from V and 3 bases from J, the junction contained 5 bases not matched to a gene. CDR1 is MNHEY and CDR2 is SMNVEV in the germline V gene (reference sequence). The CDR3 is 14 residues long. The CDR3 DNA reads TGTGCCAGCAGTTTTGGACAGGAAGGCTACGAGCAGTACTTC. It specifies CASSFGQEGYEQYF.

This clonotype was recorded many times. The V gene is TRBV12-3 or TRBV12-4, the J gene TRBJ1-2, with D possibly being TRBD1 (5 bases). The CDR3 spans 13 residues. Deletions cut 6 bases from V and 8 bases from J, with 16 bases between. The CDR3 here is CASSHGSGTGYTF. In nucleotides, the CDR3 is TGTGCCAGCAGCCACGGATCCGGGACGGGCTACACCTTC.

This clonotype was detected only a few times. The chain couples TRBV4-3 to TRBJ2-1; D might be TRBD2 (6 bases). The germline CDR1 and CDR2 sequences are LGHNA and YSLEER. The CDR3 runs 15 residues. Trimming took 0 bases from V and 9 from J, leaving 15 bases between them. The CDR3 region is CASSQDEAGRLEQFF. The DNA of the CDR3 is TGCGCCAGCAGCCAAGATGAGGCCGGGAGACTTGAGCAGTTCTTC.

A few counts support this clonotype. V and J are TRBV6-5 and TRBJ2-3, with TRBD2 matching 11 bases. CDR3 size: 17 residues. V dropped 0 bases and J dropped 4; count of bases not matched to a gene: 6. Germline assignment: CDR1 MNHEY and CDR2 SVGAGI. The chain's CDR3 is CASSYSHTSGSSDTQYF. CDR3 sequence (DNA): TGTGCCAGCAGTTACTCCCACACTAGCGGGAGTTCAGATACGCAGTATTTT.

This clonotype was counted many times. V and J are TRBV13 and TRBJ2-7, with 8 bases that match TRBD1. Germline CDR1 and CDR2: PRHDT and FYEKMQ (reference sequence). Trimming took 4 bases from V and 2 from J; bases not matched to a gene: 10. The CDR3 runs to 16 residues. For the CDR3, the DNA is TGTGCCAGCAGCTCGGAAAGCGACAGGGGCGCCTACGAGCAGTACTTC. Amino acids: CASSSESDRGAYEQYF. The variable domain in full, completed from reference TRBV13 and TRBJ2-7, reads AAGVIQSPRHLIKEKRETATLKCYPIPRHDTVYWYQQGPGQDPQFLISFYEKMQSDKGSIPDRFSAQQFSDYHSELNMSSLELGDSALYFCASSSESDRGAYEQYFGPGTRLTVT.

This clonotype was detected a few times. V gene TRBV7-9 combines with J gene TRBJ2-3, with 7 bases matching TRBD2. The CDR3 is 16 amino acids. The trim removed 7 bases at V and 4 bases at J, leaving 14 bases unmatched. Germline V lookup: CDR1 SEHNR, CDR2 FQNEAQ (reference sequence). The CDR3 DNA reads as TGTGCCAGCACATTCCAGCGGGACTGGGACCCAGATACGCAGTATTTT. Protein: CASTFQRDWDPDTQYF.

This clonotype was seen ten or more times. The chain is built from TRBV15 and TRBJ2-7; D possibly corresponds to TRBD2 (6 bases). The germline CDR1 and CDR2 sequences are LNHNV and YYDKDF (reference sequence). V lost 5 bases, J lost 2 bases, and 10 bases lay in between. This CDR3 comprises 13 residues. DNA of the CDR3: TGTGCCACCAGCCGGGAGTTCGCCTACGAGCAGTACTTC. This gives the protein CATSREFAYEQYF.

This chain uses TRBV4-3 with TRBJ2-2; tentatively, D is TRBD1 (5 bases). CDR3 size: 17 residues. With 3 bases removed from V and 1 base from J, the gap between germline ends came to 15 bases. The germline V gene has CDR1 LGHNA and CDR2 YSLEER. The chain's CDR3 is CASSQVPRVGNTGELFF. CDR3 DNA: TGCGCCAGCAGCCAGGTCCCCAGGGTTGGGAACACCGGGGAGCTGTTTTTT.

The rearrangement uses TRBV10-3 and TRBJ2-5, with D possibly TRBD2 on 6 matching bases. Germline values: CDR1 ENHRY, CDR2 SYGVKD. This CDR3 spans 16 amino acids. V was pared by 2 bases and J by 7 bases, with 20 bases between. The CDR3 nucleotides read TGTGCCATCAGTGAGATGTCTAGCGCTTCGAAGGGGACCCAGTACTTC. Residues: CAISEMSSASKGTQYF.

This chain joins TRBV6-2 or TRBV6-3 and TRBJ1-1; no definite D call. The germline V and J ends were trimmed by 2 bases and 0 bases, with 16 bases remaining between them. The CDR3 sequence is 17 residues long. Germline V gene lookup returns CDR1 MNHEY and CDR2 SVGEGT. CDR3 in amino acids: CASSYDPLLLMNTEAFF. DNA of the CDR3: TGTGCCAGCAGTTACGATCCCCTTTTACTCATGAACACTGAAGCTTTCTTT.

The sample holds a few counts of this clonotype. This rearrangement joins TRBV5-1 to TRBJ2-3; 10 bases map to TRBD1. The CDR3 consists of 16 residues. Germline V gene data show CDR1 as SGHRS and CDR2 as YFSETQ. V lost 0 bases to trimming and J lost 4 bases; unmatched junction nucleotides: 5. CDR3 bases: TGCGCCAGCAGCTTGGTCGGGACAGGGGAAGCAGATACGCAGTATTTT. It encodes CASSLVGTGEADTQYF.

The V call is TRBV7-9, the J call TRBJ2-7; D gene ambiguous. Trimming shortened V by 5 bases and J by 1 base, and 9 bases separated the two germline ends. This CDR3 contains 13 residues. Germline CDR1 SEHNR, CDR2 FQNEAQ (reference sequence). The CDR3 DNA sequence: TGTGCCAGCAGCCCCCTAGAATCCTACGAGCAGTACTTC. Translating it yields CASSPLESYEQYF.

The chain carries TRBV6-2 or TRBV6-3 and TRBJ1-5, with 7 bases lining up with TRBD1. Losses at the gene ends were 7 bases for V and 4 bases for J; bases not matched to a gene: 10. The CDR3 totals 15 residues. Germline V lookup: CDR1 MNHEY, CDR2 SVGEGT. In nucleotides, the CDR3 is TGTGCCAGCAACCGCAGGAGGGGGCATAATCAGCCCCAGCATTTT. The encoded protein is CASNRRRGHNQPQHF.

The rearrangement uses TRBV6-1 and TRBJ2-3; 12 nucleotides match TRBD2. Germline assignment: CDR1 MNHNS and CDR2 SASEGT. The junction had 7 bases not matched to a gene; V was cut back by 6 bases and J by 6 bases. This CDR3 contains 15 residues. The CDR3 reads CASSITSGGRDTQYF. The DNA of the CDR3 is TGTGCCAGCAGCATAACTAGCGGGGGGAGGGATACGCAGTATTTT.

At least ten counts were recorded for this clonotype. This chain uses TRBV9 with TRBJ1-1, with D unclear. Trimming shortened V by 0 bases and J by 4 bases, and 16 bases separated the two germline ends. Germline V gives CDR1 SGDLS, CDR2 YYNGEE. The CDR3 is 16 residues long. Written as DNA, the CDR3 is TGTGCCAGCAGCGTAGGCCTCAGAACTGTCGGCACTGAAGCTTTCTTT. It specifies CASSVGLRTVGTEAFF.

This clonotype occurred many times. The chain links TRBV9 to TRBJ2-5; no clear D. V was trimmed by 0 bases and J by 6 bases, leaving 9 bases between them. The CDR3 is 13 residues long. CDR1 and CDR2 (germline): SGDLS, YYNGEE. For the CDR3, the DNA is TGTGCCAGCAGCGTAGGGATGCGGCAGACCCAGTACTTC. The encoded protein is CASSVGMRQTQYF.

This clonotype has only a few counts. The chain combines TRBV3-1 with TRBJ1-1, with D perhaps TRBD1 (6 bases). Germline V lookup: CDR1 LGHDT, CDR2 YNNKEL (reference sequence). There are 16 residues in the CDR3. Trimming stripped 0 bases from V and 4 bases from J, with 15 bases between. CDR3 residues: CASSQDGGPPGTEAFF. CDR3 in DNA: TGTGCCAGCAGCCAAGATGGGGGGCCGCCGGGCACTGAAGCTTTCTTT.

The J gene is TRBJ1-2, the V gene TRBV6-5; D remains ambiguous. CDR3 length equals 14 residues. Germline loops: CDR1 MNHEY, CDR2 SVGAGI. Deletions cut 4 bases from V and 4 bases from J, with 13 bases between. The CDR3 region has the DNA TGTGCCAGCAGTTCCGTTGATCAGATCTATGGCTACACCTTC. It is translated as CASSSVDQIYGYTF.

This clonotype appeared a few times. This chain uses TRBV10-3 with TRBJ1-2, with a possible D match to TRBD1 (6 bases). Germline V gene sequence: CDR1 ENHRY, CDR2 SYGVKD. The CDR3 is made up of 15 amino acids. Trimming removed 6 bases from V and 7 bases from J, with 21 bases in between. CDR3 nucleotide sequence: TGTGCCATCAGCGCAGGGGAATGGGGGTCGAGTGGCTACACCTTC. This codes for CAISAGEWGSSGYTF.

This clonotype was detected many times. The V gene is TRBV6-6, the J gene TRBJ1-2; D gene uncertain. This CDR3 has 13 residues. In germline, CDR1 is MNHNY, CDR2 SVGAGI (reference sequence). The V end lost 2 bases, the J end lost 4 bases, and 8 bases lay between the germline ends. This CDR3 is CASSYNSFYGYTF. CDR3 nucleotide sequence: TGTGCCAGCAGTTACAACAGTTTCTATGGCTACACCTTC.

This clonotype was seen many times. The gene calls are TRBV7-9 and TRBJ2-1; D may match TRBD1 or TRBD2 (5 bases each). Trimming took off 0 bases at V and 3 bases at J, with 9 bases between the two ends. The CDR3 is 15 amino acids. Germline V gives CDR1 SEHNR, CDR2 FQNEAQ (reference sequence). CDR3: CASSLAGDGYNEQFF. In DNA, the CDR3 is TGTGCCAGCAGCTTAGCGGGGGACGGCTACAATGAGCAGTTCTTC.

This clonotype was seen repeatedly, ten times or more. This chain links TRBV5-1 with TRBJ1-6; a possible D gene is TRBD1 (5 bases). The V gene's germline CDR1 is SGHRS and CDR2 YFSETQ. The ends were cut back, 2 bases at V and 11 bases at J, with 20 bases in the middle. The CDR3 has 16 residues. The chain's CDR3 is CASSLSSTARQPPLHF. CDR3 DNA sequence: TGCGCCAGCAGCTTAAGTTCGACAGCACGGCAGCCACCCCTCCACTTT.